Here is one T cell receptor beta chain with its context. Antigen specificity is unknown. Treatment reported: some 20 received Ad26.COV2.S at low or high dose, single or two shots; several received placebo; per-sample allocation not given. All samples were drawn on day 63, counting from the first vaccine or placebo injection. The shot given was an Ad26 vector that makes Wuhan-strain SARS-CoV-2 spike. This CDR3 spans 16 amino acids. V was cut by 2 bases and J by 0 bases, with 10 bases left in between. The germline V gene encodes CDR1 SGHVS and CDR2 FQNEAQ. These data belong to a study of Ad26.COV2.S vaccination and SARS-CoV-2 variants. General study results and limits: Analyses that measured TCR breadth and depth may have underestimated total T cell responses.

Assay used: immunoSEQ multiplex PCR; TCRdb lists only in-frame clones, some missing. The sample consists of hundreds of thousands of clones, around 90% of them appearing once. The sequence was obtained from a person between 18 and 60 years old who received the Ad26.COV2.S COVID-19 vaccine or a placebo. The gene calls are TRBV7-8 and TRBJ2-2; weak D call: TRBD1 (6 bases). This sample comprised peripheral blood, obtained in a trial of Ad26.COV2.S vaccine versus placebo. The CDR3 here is CASSLFGGANTGELFF. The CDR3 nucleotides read TGTGCCAGCAGCTTATTTGGGGGCGCGAACACCGGGGAGCTGTTTTTT.